This is a list of T cell receptor beta chains from one sample in a study of blood T cell repertoires in COVID-19. The assay was immunoSEQ multiplex PCR, and TCRdb's table has in-frame clones only and misses some. The data show some 150,000 clones, 85% to 90% seen once. Sequenced sample: peripheral blood. The receptors originated from a woman aged 55-70 years with acute or convalescent COVID-19. Each CDR3 is given with its conserved first and last residue. Each record gives: D gene, J gene, V gene, clone size, CDR3 DNA, CDR3 protein. D genes are given only for firm matches. A clone size is listed for some rows: how often the clone was seen (once, few, many), or a class if it is expanded.

- | TRBJ2-3 | TRBV9 | - | TGTGCCAGCAGCCTAGAGGGCCCGCTAGCAGGTGATACGCAGTATTTT | CASSLEGPLAGDTQYF
TRBD1 | TRBJ1-1 | TRBV27 | - | TGTGCCAGCACCTTACGTCGGACAGGGGGCGGCACTGAAGCTTTCTTT | CASTLRRTGGGTEAFF
- | TRBJ1-6 | TRBV5-6 | - | TGTGCCAGCAGCTTGGCTACTCTGAGGAGCTCACCCCTCCACTTT | CASSLATLRSSPLHF
TRBD1 | TRBJ1-5 | TRBV2 | many | TGTGCCAGCGACAGGGGAGGTGGCAATCAGCCCCAGCATTTT | CASDRGGGNQPQHF
TRBD1 | TRBJ1-2 | TRBV6-6 | few | TGTGCCAGCAGTCCGCGACAGGGGGTTGGCTATGGCTACACCTTC | CASSPRQGVGYGYTF
- | TRBJ1-3 | TRBV15 | - | TGTGCCACCAGCAGAGGAGGGCTGAGCTCTGGAAACACCATATATTTT | CATSRGGLSSGNTIYF
- | TRBJ1-4 | TRBV3-1/TRBV3-2 | - | TGTGCCAGCAGGTCAAGGGGGTCGGGAGGTTCTGAAAAACTGTTTTTT | CASRSRGSGGSEKLFF
- | TRBJ1-2 | TRBV9 | - | TGTGCCAGCAGCAGGGGGGGTGCCTCCGGCGGGGATAGCTATGGCTACACCTTC | CASSRGGASGGDSYGYTF
TRBD2 | TRBJ2-7 | TRBV19 | once | TGTGCCAGTAGTATAGAGGGGACTAGCGGGGCCTACGAGCAGTACTTC | CASSIEGTSGAYEQYF
TRBD1 | TRBJ1-5 | TRBV29-1 | - | TGCAGCGTTGGCGGACAGGGTCGCAATCAGCCCCAGCATTTT | CSVGGQGRNQPQHF
- | TRBJ2-2 | TRBV30 | - | TGTGCCTGGAGTGTACGGAGGTCAGCAGATGGGGACACCGGGGAGCTGTTTTTT | CAWSVRRSADGDTGELFF
TRBD2 | TRBJ2-7 | TRBV6-2/TRBV6-3 | few | TGTGCCAGCAGTCGCACTAGCGGGGGCCCCAACTACGAGCAGTACTTC | CASSRTSGGPNYEQYF
TRBD1 | TRBJ1-2 | TRBV27 | - | TGTGCCAGCAGTTTAATGACCCCCCGCCGGGACAGGTTTGGCTCTAACTATGGCTACACCTTC | CASSLMTPRRDRFGSNYGYTF
- | TRBJ1-1 | TRBV11-3 | - | TGTGCCACCAACTACTACCGGGGGGGGGAGAACACTGAAGCTTTCTTT | CATNYYRGGENTEAFF
TRBD2 | TRBJ2-5 | TRBV9 | - | TGTGCCAGCAGCGTAGGGTTAGCGGGGGTTGAAGAGACCCAGTACTTC | CASSVGLAGVEETQYF
- | TRBJ1-6 | TRBV7-2 | - | TGTGCCAGCAGCCTAGAGAAGACAAGGAATTCACCCCTCCACTTT | CASSLEKTRNSPLHF
TRBD1 | TRBJ2-7 | TRBV5-1 | - | TGCGCCAGCAGCGGGGGACAGGTGATACGGCCCGAGCAGTACTTC | CASSGGQVIRPEQYF
- | TRBJ2-7 | TRBV3-1/TRBV3-2 | - | TGTGCCAGCAGCCAAGGAGGGCGCTACGAGCAGTACTTC | CASSQGGRYEQYF
TRBD1 | TRBJ1-1 | TRBV6-5 | - | TGTGCCAGCAGTTACAAGGGGGCGTCGAACACTGAAGCTTTCTTT | CASSYKGASNTEAFF
TRBD1 | TRBJ1-1 | TRBV6-5 | - | TGTGCCAGCAGTTACTTGACAGGGGGGAGAACTGAAGCTTTCTTT | CASSYLTGGRTEAFF
TRBD1 | TRBJ2-7 | TRBV19 | few | TGTGCCAGTAGTATCAGGACAGGGGGCGGTGGGCAGTACTTC | CASSIRTGGGGQYF
- | TRBJ1-6 | TRBV6-5 | few | TGTGCCAGCAGTTACGTGGGCTCACCCCTCCACTTT | CASSYVGSPLHF
- | TRBJ2-7 | TRBV10-3 | few | TGTGCCATCACGAAGGACAGAGGGCGCTACGAGCAGTACTTC | CAITKDRGRYEQYF